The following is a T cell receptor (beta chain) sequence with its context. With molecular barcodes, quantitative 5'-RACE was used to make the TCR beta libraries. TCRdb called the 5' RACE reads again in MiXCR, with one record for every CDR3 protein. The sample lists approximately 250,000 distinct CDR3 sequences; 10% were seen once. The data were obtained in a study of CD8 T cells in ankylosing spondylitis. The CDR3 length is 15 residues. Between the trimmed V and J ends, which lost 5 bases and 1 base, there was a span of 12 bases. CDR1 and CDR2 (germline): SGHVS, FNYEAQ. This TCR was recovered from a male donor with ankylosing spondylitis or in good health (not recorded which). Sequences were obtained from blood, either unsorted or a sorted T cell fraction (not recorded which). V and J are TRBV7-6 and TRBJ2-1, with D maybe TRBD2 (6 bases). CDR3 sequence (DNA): TGTGCCAGCAGCGGAGGGTACTCTTCCTACAATGAGCAGTTCTTC. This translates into CASSGGYSSYNEQFF.